This T cell receptor beta chain was captured in a study of neurological immune-mediated disorders (dated by TCRdb to the late 2010s). Broadly, across the study: Of the approximately 35 multiple sclerosis patients, approximately 31 had relapsing-remitting MS and 3 had secondary progressive MS. Peripheral blood TCR-beta repertoires from patients with HTLV-I-associated myelopathy (HAM/TSP), patients with multiple sclerosis, and healthy controls were compared in the study using UMI-based sequencing. Longitudinal samples, technical triplicates and paired sorted CD4+ and CD8+ T-cell subsets, alongside PBMC samples, were included among the 106 TCR-beta libraries. The cohort included approximately 70 subjects: approximately 14 with HAM/TSP, approximately 35 with multiple sclerosis, and 20 or so healthy controls. The study at large found these results: No identical CDR3 amino acid sequences were found to be shared among expanded clones across subjects, suggesting that TCR-beta repertoires were private in all groups. No clinical or MRI features were associated with the MS cluster, and the authors said that larger cohorts are needed. In a phylogenetic analysis, the repertoires of 18 out of 34 MS patients fell into a single cluster of related CDR3 sequences, pointing to a possible signature at the repertoire level. The highest TCR clonal expansion was observed in HAM/TSP patients, whereas the lowest was observed in MS patients, even when compared with healthy controls.

V is clipped by 5 bases and J by 7 bases, and the sequence between their germline boundaries is 15 bases long. Inclusive of the bounding cysteine and phenylalanine, the CDR3 is 13 residues long. Only the CDR3 DNA stays, 39 bases, in frame from base 1. According to the germline V gene, CDR1 reads SGHAT and CDR2 reads FQNNGV. Libraries from unsorted PBMCs were made from 2 million PBMCs kept in RNAlater at -80 degrees C until RNA extraction. The multiple sclerosis patients were enrolled in a US clinical protocol that used magnetic resonance imaging to evaluate disease progression. Peripheral blood underwent Ficoll-Hypaque density gradient centrifugation to isolate PBMCs, which were then cryopreserved in liquid nitrogen. cDNA was synthesized by template-switch 5'RACE using a primer with a 10-nucleotide random unique molecular identifier that tagged each TCR transcript. Each sequencing run produced over 200 million TCR-beta sequences covering 15-18 subjects. Total RNA was extracted with the RNeasy kit. The KAPA Real-time Library Amplification kit was used to amplify TCR-beta VDJ regions with primers targeting the TCR constant region and the 5'RACE anchor. A first PCR added sample indexes and Illumina adaptors, after which a second PCR increased the library yield. After purification with Ampure beads, the TCR product of roughly 650 bp was size-selected on a 2% E-gel SizeSelection system. Library quality was checked on a Bioanalyzer, concentration was measured with Qubit, and libraries were quantified with the Kapa Library Quantification kit before pooling. Paired-end 2 x 150 bp sequencing of the libraries was performed on an Illumina HiSeq 2500. To increase sequence diversity, roughly 24-31% phiX was spiked into each library pool. As for the original processing: Quality-filtered reads were processed with the UMI-based MiGEC pipeline, which removed over 75% of raw TCR sequences during error correction. VDJ genes were aligned to IMGT germline references, and each clonotype was defined by a unique CDR3 amino acid sequence together with V-J genes. Clonal expansion, Shannon diversity and CDR3 relatedness (CalcPairwiseDistances, ClusterSamples) were evaluated with VDJtools, and phylogenetic trees were built with CLCbio workbench. A clone was classed as expanded if it had 8 or more unique UMIs, a cutoff based on coefficient-of-variation modelling across technical triplicates. TCRdb reran the public reads through fastp at Q25 and MiXCR, keeping productive beta chains. Records with the same CDR3 protein are collapsed into one entry carrying the most frequent genes and DNA. For this entry, the V and J calls and clone size follow TCRdb and not the study's own pipeline. The sample table records tens of thousands of distinct CDR3 sequences; 2% to 2.5% of these occur just once. The top ten clones comprise about 2.4% of the sample.

This clonotype showed up many times. No cognate antigen has been identified for it. It has no much larger one-base neighbor in the sample; base qualities were not kept. The specimen was PBMCs. The clonotype comes from a man over 45 with multiple sclerosis. In this chain, TRBV11-2 is recombined with TRBJ2-7; there is no confident call for the D gene. Read as DNA, the sequence is TGTGCCAGCAGCCCCACCCCCCTCGGGGAGCAGTACTTC. Translation gives CASSPTPLGEQYF.